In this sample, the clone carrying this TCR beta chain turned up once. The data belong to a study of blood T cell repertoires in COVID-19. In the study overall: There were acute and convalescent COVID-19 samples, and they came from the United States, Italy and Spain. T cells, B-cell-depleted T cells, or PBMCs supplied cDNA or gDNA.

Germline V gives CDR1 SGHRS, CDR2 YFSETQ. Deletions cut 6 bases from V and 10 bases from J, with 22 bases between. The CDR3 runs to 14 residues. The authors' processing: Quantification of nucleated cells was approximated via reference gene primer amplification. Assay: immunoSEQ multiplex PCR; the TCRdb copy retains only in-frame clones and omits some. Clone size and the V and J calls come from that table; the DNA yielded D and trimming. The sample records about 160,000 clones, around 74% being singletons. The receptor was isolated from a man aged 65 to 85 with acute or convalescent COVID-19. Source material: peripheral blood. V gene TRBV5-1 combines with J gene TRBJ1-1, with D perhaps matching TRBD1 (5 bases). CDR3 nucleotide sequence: TGCGCCAGCAAGACAGCGGCGGGGGTGGTAGGAGCTTTCTTT. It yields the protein CASKTAAGVVGAFF.